This note documents a single T cell receptor beta chain sequence. Authors' analysis steps: Estimated nucleated cell counts came from reference gene primer amplification. TCRdb's copy holds only in-frame clones and misses some; the assay was immunoSEQ multiplex PCR. V, J and clone size are taken as reported in that table, and D and trimming were inferred from the DNA itself. The sample lists roughly 400,000 clones; roughly 90% were seen once. The entry originates in a study of blood T cell repertoires in COVID-19. This CDR3 has 16 residues. The germline V gene has CDR1 MNHEY and CDR2 SMNVEV (reference sequence). J was trimmed by 5 bases and V by 6 bases; bases with no gene match: 13.

The clonotype was recovered from a woman between 40 and 55 years old who had been exposed to COVID-19. The specimen sequenced was PBMCs or T cells enriched from blood (not recorded which). The V and J genes are TRBV27 and TRBJ2-5; TRBD2 matches at 9 bases. CDR3 sequence reads: CASRRTWASGVETQYF. CDR3 bases: TGTGCCAGCAGACGAACGTGGGCTAGCGGGGTCGAGACCCAGTACTTC.